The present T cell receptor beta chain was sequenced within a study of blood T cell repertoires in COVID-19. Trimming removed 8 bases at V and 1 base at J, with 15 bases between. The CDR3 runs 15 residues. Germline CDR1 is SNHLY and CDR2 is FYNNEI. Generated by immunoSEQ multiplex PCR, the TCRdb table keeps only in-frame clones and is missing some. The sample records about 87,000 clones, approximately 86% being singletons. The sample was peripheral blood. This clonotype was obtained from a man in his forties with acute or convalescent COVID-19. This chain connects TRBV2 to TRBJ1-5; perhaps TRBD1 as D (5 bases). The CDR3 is CASRGTILSNQPQHF. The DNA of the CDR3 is TGTGCCAGCCGGGGGACGATCTTAAGCAATCAGCCCCAGCATTTT.